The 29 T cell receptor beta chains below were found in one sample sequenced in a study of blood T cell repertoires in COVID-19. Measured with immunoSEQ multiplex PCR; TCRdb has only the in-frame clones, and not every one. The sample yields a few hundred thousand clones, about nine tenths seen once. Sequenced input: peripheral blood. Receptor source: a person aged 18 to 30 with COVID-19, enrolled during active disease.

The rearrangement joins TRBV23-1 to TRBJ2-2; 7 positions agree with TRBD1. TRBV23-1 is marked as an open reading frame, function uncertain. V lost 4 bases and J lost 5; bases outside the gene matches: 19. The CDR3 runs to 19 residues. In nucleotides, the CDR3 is TGCGCCAGCAGTCTATATATCCGACAGGGTGGATTAACTACCGGGGAGCTGTTTTTT. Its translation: CASSLYIRQGGLTTGELFF.

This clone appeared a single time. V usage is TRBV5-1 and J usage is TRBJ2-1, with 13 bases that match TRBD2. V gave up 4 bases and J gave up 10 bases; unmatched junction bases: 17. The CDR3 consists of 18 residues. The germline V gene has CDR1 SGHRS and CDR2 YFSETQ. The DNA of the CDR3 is TGCGCCAGCAGCCGAATTTCACTAGCGGGAGGGCCTTCCGGCGAGCAGTTCTTC. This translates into CASSRISLAGGPSGEQFF. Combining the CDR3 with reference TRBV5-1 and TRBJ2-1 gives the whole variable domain KAGVTQTPRYLIKTRGQQVTLSCSPISGHRSVSWYQQTPGQGLQFLFEYFSETQRNKGNFPGRFSGRQFSNSRSEMNVSTLELGDSALYLCASSRISLAGGPSGEQFFGPGTRLTVL.

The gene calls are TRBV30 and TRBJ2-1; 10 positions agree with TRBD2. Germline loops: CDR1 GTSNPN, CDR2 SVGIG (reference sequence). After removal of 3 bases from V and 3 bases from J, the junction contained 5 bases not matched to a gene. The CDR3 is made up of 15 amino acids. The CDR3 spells CAWRIGLADYNEQFF. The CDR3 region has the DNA TGTGCCTGGAGGATAGGACTAGCGGACTACAATGAGCAGTTCTTC.

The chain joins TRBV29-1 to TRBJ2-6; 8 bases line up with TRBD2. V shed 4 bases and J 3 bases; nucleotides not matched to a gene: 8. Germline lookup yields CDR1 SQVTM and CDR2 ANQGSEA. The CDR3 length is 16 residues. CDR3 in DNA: TGCAGCGTTGGTGGGGCGGGAGGCCTTGGGGCCAACGTCCTGACTTTC. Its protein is CSVGGAGGLGANVLTF.

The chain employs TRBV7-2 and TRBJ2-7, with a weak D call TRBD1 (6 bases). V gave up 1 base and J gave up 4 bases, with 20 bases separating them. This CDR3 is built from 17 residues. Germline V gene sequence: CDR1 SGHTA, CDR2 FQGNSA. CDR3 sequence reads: CASSLEVVQGLVYEQYF. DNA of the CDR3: TGTGCCAGCAGCTTAGAGGTGGTGCAGGGGTTGGTGTACGAGCAGTACTTC. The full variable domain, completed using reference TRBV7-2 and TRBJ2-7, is GAGVSQSPSNKVTEKGKDVELRCDPISGHTALYWYRQSLGQGLEFLIYFQGNSAPDKSGLPSDRFSAERTGGSVSTLTIQRTQQEDSAVYLCASSLEVVQGLVYEQYFGPGTRLTVT.

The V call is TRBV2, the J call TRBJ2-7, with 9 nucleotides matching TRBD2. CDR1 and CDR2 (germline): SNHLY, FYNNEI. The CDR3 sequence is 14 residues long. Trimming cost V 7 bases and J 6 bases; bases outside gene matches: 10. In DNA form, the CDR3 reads TGTGCCAGCAAGGCCCTGGGACTAGCCGGCGAGCAGTACTTC. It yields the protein CASKALGLAGEQYF.

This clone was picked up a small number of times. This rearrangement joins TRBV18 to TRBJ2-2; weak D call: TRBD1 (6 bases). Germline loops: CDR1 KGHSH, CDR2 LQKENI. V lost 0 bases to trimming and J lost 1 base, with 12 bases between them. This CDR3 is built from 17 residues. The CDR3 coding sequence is TGTGCCAGCTCACCACCCCGGGACACCATGAACACCGGGGAGCTGTTTTTT. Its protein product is CASSPPRDTMNTGELFF.

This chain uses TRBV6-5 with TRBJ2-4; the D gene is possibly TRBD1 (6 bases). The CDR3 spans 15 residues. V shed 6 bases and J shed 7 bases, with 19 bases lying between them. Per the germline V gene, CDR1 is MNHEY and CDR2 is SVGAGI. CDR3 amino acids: CASRDRQPTGNIQYF. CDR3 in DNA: TGTGCCAGCAGGGATCGACAGCCCACAGGGAACATTCAGTACTTC.

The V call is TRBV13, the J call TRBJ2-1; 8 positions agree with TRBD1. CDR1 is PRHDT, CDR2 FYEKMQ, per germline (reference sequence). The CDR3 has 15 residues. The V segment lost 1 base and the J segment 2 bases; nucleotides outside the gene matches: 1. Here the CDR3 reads CASSLAGGPYNEQFF. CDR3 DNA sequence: TGTGCCAGCAGCTTAGCAGGGGGCCCCTACAATGAGCAGTTCTTC.

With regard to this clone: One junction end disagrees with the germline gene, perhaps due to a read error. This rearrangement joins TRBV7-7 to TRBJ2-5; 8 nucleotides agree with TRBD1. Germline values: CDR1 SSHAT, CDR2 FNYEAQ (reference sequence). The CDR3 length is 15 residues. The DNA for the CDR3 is TGTGCTAGCAGCTTAGTCCAGGGGGCTCGGGAGACCCAGTACTTC. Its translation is CASSLVQGARETQYF.

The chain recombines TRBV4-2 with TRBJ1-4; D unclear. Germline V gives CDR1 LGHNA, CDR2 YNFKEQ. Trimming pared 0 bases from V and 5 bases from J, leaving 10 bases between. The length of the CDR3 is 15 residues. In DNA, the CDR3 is TGTGCCAGCAGCCAAGACCGGGGTACAAATGAAAAACTGTTTTTT. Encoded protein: CASSQDRGTNEKLFF.

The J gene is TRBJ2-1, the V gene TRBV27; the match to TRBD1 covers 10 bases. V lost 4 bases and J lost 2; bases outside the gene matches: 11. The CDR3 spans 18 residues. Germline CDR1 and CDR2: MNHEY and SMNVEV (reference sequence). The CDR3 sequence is CASSSGTGESGAYNEQFF. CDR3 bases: TGTGCCAGCAGTTCCGGGACAGGGGAGTCGGGGGCCTACAATGAGCAGTTCTTC.

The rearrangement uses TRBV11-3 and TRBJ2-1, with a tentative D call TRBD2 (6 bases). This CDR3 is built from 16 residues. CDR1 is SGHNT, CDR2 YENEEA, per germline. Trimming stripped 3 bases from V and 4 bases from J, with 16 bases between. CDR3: CASSLENSGMYNEQFF. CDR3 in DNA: TGTGCCAGCAGCTTGGAAAATAGCGGAATGTACAATGAGCAGTTCTTC.

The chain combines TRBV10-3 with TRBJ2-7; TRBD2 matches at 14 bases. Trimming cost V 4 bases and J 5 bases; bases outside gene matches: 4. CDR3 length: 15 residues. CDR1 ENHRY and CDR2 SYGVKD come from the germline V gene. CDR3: CAISGGLAGAHEQYF. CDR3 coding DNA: TGTGCCATCAGTGGGGGACTAGCGGGAGCACACGAGCAGTACTTC.

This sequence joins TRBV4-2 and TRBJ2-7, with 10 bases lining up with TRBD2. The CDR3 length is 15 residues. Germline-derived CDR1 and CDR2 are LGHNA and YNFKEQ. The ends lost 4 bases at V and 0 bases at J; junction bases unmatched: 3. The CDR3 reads CASSPGLADSYEQYF. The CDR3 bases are TGTGCCAGCAGCCCCGGACTAGCGGACTCCTACGAGCAGTACTTC.

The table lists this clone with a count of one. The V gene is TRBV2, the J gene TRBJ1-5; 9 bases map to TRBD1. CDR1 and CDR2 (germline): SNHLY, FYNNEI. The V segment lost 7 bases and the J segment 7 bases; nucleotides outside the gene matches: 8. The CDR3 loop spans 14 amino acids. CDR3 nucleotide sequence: TGTGCCAGCACCTACGGGACAGGGTACCAGCCCCAGCATTTT. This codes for CASTYGTGYQPQHF.

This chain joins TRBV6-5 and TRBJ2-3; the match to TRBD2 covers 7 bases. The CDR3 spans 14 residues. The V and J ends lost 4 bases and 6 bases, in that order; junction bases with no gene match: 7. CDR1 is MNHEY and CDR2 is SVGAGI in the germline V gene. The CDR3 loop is CASSLAGVRDTQYF. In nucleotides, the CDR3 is TGTGCCAGCAGTTTGGCGGGAGTGAGGGATACGCAGTATTTT.

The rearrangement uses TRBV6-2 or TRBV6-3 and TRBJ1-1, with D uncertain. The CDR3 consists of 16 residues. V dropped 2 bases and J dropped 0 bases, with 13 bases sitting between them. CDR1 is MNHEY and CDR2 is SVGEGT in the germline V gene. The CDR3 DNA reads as TGTGCCAGCAGTTACCCCAAGAACGGGGTGAACACTGAAGCTTTCTTT. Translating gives CASSYPKNGVNTEAFF.

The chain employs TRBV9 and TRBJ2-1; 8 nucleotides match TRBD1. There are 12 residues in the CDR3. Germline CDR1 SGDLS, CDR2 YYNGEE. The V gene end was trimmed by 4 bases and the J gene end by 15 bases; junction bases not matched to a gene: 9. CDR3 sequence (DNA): TGTGCCAGCAGCTCAGGGGGCTACCCGGGGTTCTTC. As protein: CASSSGGYPGFF.

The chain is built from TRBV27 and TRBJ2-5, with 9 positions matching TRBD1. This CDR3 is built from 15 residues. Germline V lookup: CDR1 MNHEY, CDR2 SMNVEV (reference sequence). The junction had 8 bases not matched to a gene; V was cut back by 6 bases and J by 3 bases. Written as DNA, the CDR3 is TGTGCCAGCAGGCAAGGGACAGGGCTAAAAGAGACCCAGTACTTC. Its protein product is CASRQGTGLKETQYF.

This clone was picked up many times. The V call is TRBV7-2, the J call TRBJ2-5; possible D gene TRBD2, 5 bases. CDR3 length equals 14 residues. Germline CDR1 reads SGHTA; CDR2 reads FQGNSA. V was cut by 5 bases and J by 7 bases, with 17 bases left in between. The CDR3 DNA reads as TGTGCCAGCAGCCCGATTGGCAGCGGAGGGACCCAGTACTTC. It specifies CASSPIGSGGTQYF.

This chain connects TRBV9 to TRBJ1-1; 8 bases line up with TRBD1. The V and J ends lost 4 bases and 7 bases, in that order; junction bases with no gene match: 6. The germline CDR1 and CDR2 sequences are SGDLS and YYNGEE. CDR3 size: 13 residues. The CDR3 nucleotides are TGTGCCAGCAGCCCATGGGACAGGTTTGAAGCTTTCTTT. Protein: CASSPWDRFEAFF. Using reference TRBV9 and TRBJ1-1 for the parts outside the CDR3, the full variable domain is DSGVTQTPKHLITATGQRVTLRCSPRSGDLSVYWYQQSLDQGLQFLIQYYNGEERAKGNILERFSAQQFPDLHSELNLSSLELGDSALYFCASSPWDRFEAFFGQGTRLTVV.

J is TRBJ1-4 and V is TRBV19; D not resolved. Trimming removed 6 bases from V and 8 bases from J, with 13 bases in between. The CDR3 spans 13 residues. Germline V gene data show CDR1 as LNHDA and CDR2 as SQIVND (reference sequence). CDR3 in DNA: TGTGCCAGTAGGACACCAATGGGCGAAAAACTGTTTTTT. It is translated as CASRTPMGEKLFF.

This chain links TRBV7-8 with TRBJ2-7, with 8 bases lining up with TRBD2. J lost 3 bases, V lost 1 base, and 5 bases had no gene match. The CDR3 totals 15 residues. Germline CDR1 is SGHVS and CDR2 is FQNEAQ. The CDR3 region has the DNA TGTGCCAGCAGCTTAGAGGCGGGAGGAGGCTACGAGCAGTACTTC. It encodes CASSLEAGGGYEQYF.

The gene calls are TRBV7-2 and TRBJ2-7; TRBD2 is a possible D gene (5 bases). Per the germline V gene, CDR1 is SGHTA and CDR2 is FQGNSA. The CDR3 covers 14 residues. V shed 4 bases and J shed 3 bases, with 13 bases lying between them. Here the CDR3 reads CASSSGDGSYEQYF. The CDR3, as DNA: TGTGCCAGCAGCTCTGGGGATGGGAGCTACGAGCAGTACTTC.

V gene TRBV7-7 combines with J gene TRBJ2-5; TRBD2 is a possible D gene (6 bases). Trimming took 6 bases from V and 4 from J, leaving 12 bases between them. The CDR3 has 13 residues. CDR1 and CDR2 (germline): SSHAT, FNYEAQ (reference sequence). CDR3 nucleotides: TGTGCCAGCAGTTTCTTGGGGGGAGAGACCCAGTACTTC. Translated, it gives CASSFLGGETQYF.

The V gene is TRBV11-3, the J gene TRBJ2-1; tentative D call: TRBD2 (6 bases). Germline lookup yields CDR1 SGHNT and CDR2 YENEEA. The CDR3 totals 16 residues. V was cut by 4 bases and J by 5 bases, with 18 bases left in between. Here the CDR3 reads CASSSRGSQSDNEQFF. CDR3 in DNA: TGTGCCAGCAGCTCCCGGGGGTCCCAAAGTGACAATGAGCAGTTCTTC.

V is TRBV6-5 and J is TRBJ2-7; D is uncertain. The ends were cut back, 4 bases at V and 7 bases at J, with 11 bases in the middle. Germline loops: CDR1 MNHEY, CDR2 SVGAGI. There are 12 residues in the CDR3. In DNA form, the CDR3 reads TGTGCCAGCAGTTTAGCTCAGTTGGAGCAGTACTTC. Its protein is CASSLAQLEQYF.

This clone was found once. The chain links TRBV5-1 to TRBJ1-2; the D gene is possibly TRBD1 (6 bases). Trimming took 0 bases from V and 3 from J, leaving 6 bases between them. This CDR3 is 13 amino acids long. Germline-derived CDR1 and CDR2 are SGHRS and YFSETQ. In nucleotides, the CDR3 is TGCGCCAGCAGCTTGGACAGGGACTATGGCTACACCTTC. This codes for CASSLDRDYGYTF.